These T cell receptor beta chains were read from a single sample in a study of CD8 T cells in ankylosing spondylitis. Each CDR3 protein is one row after TCRdb ran MiXCR on the 5' RACE reads. The sample has about 340,000 distinct CDR3 sequences, 20% to 25% seen once; the top ten hold about an eighth. Sequencing input: blood, either unsorted or a sorted T cell fraction (not recorded which). These receptors originate from a male donor with ankylosing spondylitis or in good health (not recorded which). Each CDR3 is given with its conserved first and last residue. The order of the fields is clone size, J gene, V gene, D gene, CDR3 protein, CDR3 DNA. D genes are given only for firm matches. Clone size, where shown, is once, few, many, or a class for clones that have expanded.

.	TRBJ1-1	TRBV29-1	.	CSVEDGNENTEAFF	TGCAGCGTTGAGGATGGAAATGAAAACACTGAAGCTTTCTTT
many	TRBJ1-1	TRBV12-3/TRBV12-4	.	CASTLGGAEAFF	TGTGCCAGCACCTTGGGAGGGGCTGAAGCTTTCTTT
many	TRBJ1-5	TRBV4-2	.	CASSLGTGNQPQHF	TGTGCCAGCAGCCTAGGCACAGGCAATCAGCCCCAGCATTTT
.	TRBJ2-1	TRBV10-3	TRBD1	CAISAGTGHNEQFF	TGTGCCATCAGTGCCGGGACAGGGCACAATGAGCAGTTCTTC
.	TRBJ2-5	TRBV12-3/TRBV12-4	.	CASSLAGGPGETQYF	TGTGCCAGCAGTTTAGCGGGGGGCCCCGGAGAGACCCAGTACTTC
few	TRBJ2-7	TRBV12-3/TRBV12-4	.	CASSQPGSSYEQYF	TGTGCCAGCAGTCAACCCGGGTCCTCCTACGAGCAGTACTTC
few	TRBJ2-1	TRBV12-3/TRBV12-4	.	CASSQGSGWQFF	TGTGCCAGCAGTCAGGGTAGCGGTTGGCAGTTCTTC
few	TRBJ1-1	TRBV28	.	CASSSPRGLNTEAFF	TGTGCCAGCAGTTCGCCACGGGGGCTGAACACTGAAGCTTTCTTT
.	TRBJ2-2	TRBV4-1	TRBD1	CASSTGQGPTNTGELFF	TGCGCCAGCAGCACCGGACAGGGGCCCACGAACACCGGGGAGCTGTTTTTT
few	TRBJ2-3	TRBV2	.	CASTRDKISTDTQYF	TGTGCCAGCACCAGGGACAAAATAAGCACAGATACGCAGTATTTT
few	TRBJ2-2	TRBV7-8	.	CASSFLSGNTGELFF	TGTGCCAGCAGCTTTTTATCTGGGAACACCGGGGAGCTGTTTTTT
.	TRBJ2-5	TRBV5-5	TRBD1	CASSWGDRGQETQYF	TGTGCCAGCAGCTGGGGCGACAGGGGCCAAGAGACCCAGTACTTC
once	TRBJ2-5	TRBV5-1	.	CASSSSRVAIQETQYF	TGCGCCAGCAGCTCTTCGCGCGTGGCCATCCAAGAGACCCAGTACTTC
.	TRBJ2-5	TRBV28	TRBD1	CATGPRDRGQETQYF	TGCGCAACCGGACCCCGGGACAGGGGCCAAGAGACCCAGTACTTC
.	TRBJ2-5	TRBV9	TRBD2	CASSVSGGIKETQYF	TGTGCCAGCAGCGTAAGCGGGGGCATTAAAGAGACCCAGTACTTC
.	TRBJ2-1	TRBV25-1	.	CASSAGMENEQFF	TGTGCCAGCAGTGCAGGGATGGAGAATGAGCAGTTCTTC
.	TRBJ2-7	TRBV6-5	TRBD1	CASSFATGSSYEQYF	TGTGCCAGCAGTTTCGCGACAGGGAGCTCCTACGAGCAGTACTTC
.	TRBJ2-2	TRBV20-1	.	CSARLNTGELFF	TGCAGTGCTAGATTGAACACCGGGGAGCTGTTTTTT
.	TRBJ2-3	TRBV4-2	.	CASSQDTPWEGGTQYF	TGTGCCAGCAGCCAAGATACGCCTTGGGAAGGGGGGACGCAGTATTTT
.	TRBJ1-6	TRBV29-1	TRBD1	CSVDLGTDYNSPLHF	TGCAGCGTTGACTTGGGGACAGACTATAATTCACCCCTCCACTTT
many	TRBJ2-7	TRBV7-9	TRBD1	CASSPRDRGPYEQYF	TGTGCCAGCAGCCCCCGTGACAGGGGCCCCTACGAGCAGTACTTC
.	TRBJ2-7	TRBV12-3/TRBV12-4	.	CASTPQDTYEQYF	TGTGCCAGCACCCCTCAGGATACCTACGAGCAGTACTTC
.	TRBJ2-1	TRBV7-9	TRBD2	CASSLPAGGINEQFF	TGTGCCAGCAGCTTACCGGCGGGGGGGATAAATGAGCAGTTCTTC
.	TRBJ2-7	TRBV6-1	.	CASNQGSYSYEQYF	TGTGCCAGCAATCAGGGGTCCTACTCCTACGAGCAGTACTTC
few	TRBJ1-5	TRBV4-1	.	CASSQASGSNQPQHF	TGCGCCAGCAGCCAAGCTTCGGGGAGCAATCAGCCCCAGCATTTT
.	TRBJ2-1	TRBV10-3	TRBD2	CAIRGLAGDLRSYNEQFF	TGTGCCATCAGGGGACTAGCGGGGGACCTCCGCTCCTACAATGAGCAGTTCTTC
.	TRBJ2-6	TRBV11-2	.	CASRPFDSGANVLTF	TGTGCCAGCAGACCTTTCGACTCCGGGGCCAACGTCCTGACTTTC
few	TRBJ2-3	TRBV7-9	.	CASSSQYF	TGTGCCAGCAGCTCGCAGTATTTT
few	TRBJ2-2	TRBV28	.	CASSLRQDTGELFF	TGTGCCAGCAGTTTGCGACAAGACACCGGGGAGCTGTTTTTT
.	TRBJ1-1	TRBV12-3/TRBV12-4	.	CASSLSADMNTEAFF	TGTGCCAGCAGTTTAAGCGCAGACATGAACACTGAAGCTTTCTTT
many	TRBJ2-2	TRBV7-9	.	CASSPRDTPNTGELFF	TGTGCCAGCAGCCCGAGGGACACGCCGAACACCGGGGAGCTGTTTTTT
few	TRBJ2-5	TRBV4-1	TRBD2	CASSPGTTVQETQYF	TGCGCCAGCAGCCCAGGGACTACCGTTCAAGAGACCCAGTACTTC
.	TRBJ1-2	TRBV20-1	TRBD1	CSASLGQKNYGYTF	TGCAGTGCTAGTTTGGGACAGAAAAACTATGGCTACACCTTC
.	TRBJ2-5	TRBV11-2	TRBD2	CASSLAGAGIPWETQYF	TGTGCCAGCAGCTTAGCTGGAGCGGGGATCCCCTGGGAGACCCAGTACTTC
.	TRBJ2-5	TRBV5-1	TRBD1	CASSWGQVLETQYF	TGCGCCAGCAGCTGGGGACAGGTCTTAGAGACCCAGTACTTC